Below are 31 T cell receptor beta chains sequenced from a single sample in a study of CD8+CD57+ T cells in acquired aplastic anemia. CDR3 and TCR beta VDJ profiling relied on a genomic DNA template. MiXCR was run by TCRdb on the reads, yielding one entry per CDR3 protein. The sample holds under 250,000 distinct CDR3 sequences, 34% seen once. What was sequenced was sorted CD4+, CD8+, or CD8+CD57+ T cells (not recorded which) from PBMCs. The receptor set was obtained from a human donor in good health, serving as a control.

This clonotype has only one observation. J is TRBJ2-3 and V is TRBV7-2; D remains ambiguous. CDR1 and CDR2 (germline): SGHTA, FQGNSA. This CDR3 is 14 amino acids long. V lost 8 bases and J 2 bases, leaving 14 bases between the germline ends. The CDR3 loop reads CASRQRLVTDTQYF. The CDR3 bases are TGTGCCAGCCGCCAGCGTCTAGTCACAGATACGCAGTATTTT.

The V gene is TRBV6-5, the J gene TRBJ1-2, with TRBD1 identical over 10 bases. The CDR3 totals 14 residues. V dropped 4 bases and J dropped 7; count of bases not matched to a gene: 6. CDR1 MNHEY and CDR2 SVGAGI come from the germline V gene. The DNA of the CDR3 is TGTGCCAGCAGTTTTGACAGGGGGCACGGTGGCTACACCTTC. Encoded protein: CASSFDRGHGGYTF.

This clonotype was observed many times. This sequence joins TRBV6-1 and TRBJ2-3; D may be TRBD1 (6 bases). V was clipped by 3 bases and J by 0 bases, with 7 bases between them. CDR3 size: 14 residues. Germline CDR1 reads MNHNS; CDR2 reads SASEGT. Here the CDR3 reads CASSDTGSTDTQYF. CDR3 bases: TGTGCCAGCAGTGACACAGGGAGCACAGATACGCAGTATTTT.

This chain uses TRBV7-3 with TRBJ2-1; the match to TRBD1 covers 8 bases. The CDR3 totals 19 residues. Germline assignment: CDR1 SGHTA and CDR2 FQGTGA. V shed 1 base, J shed 5 bases, and the junction held 16 bases outside the gene matches. The CDR3 reads CASSLKSRGLRGLDNEQFF. In DNA form, the CDR3 reads TGTGCCAGCAGCTTAAAGTCCAGGGGGCTGCGGGGTTTGGACAATGAGCAGTTCTTC.

This clonotype was counted only a few times. This sequence joins TRBV3-1 and TRBJ2-2, with 7 positions matching TRBD1. Germline trimming cut 4 bases from V and 7 bases from J; bases unmatched to any gene: 6. Germline CDR1 LGHDT, CDR2 YNNKEL (reference sequence). The CDR3 contains 14 residues. As DNA, the CDR3 is TGTGCCAGCAGCCGTGATAGACAGGGCGGGGAGCTGTTTTTT. As protein: CASSRDRQGGELFF.

This clonotype was found many times. This rearrangement joins TRBV20-1 to TRBJ1-1; TRBD1 aligns across 8 bases. V lost 0 bases and J lost 9; bases outside the gene matches: 12. The CDR3 totals 15 residues. Germline V gives CDR1 DFQATT, CDR2 SNEGSKA (reference sequence). The CDR3 region is CSARDVSRGRVKAFF. CDR3 DNA: TGCAGTGCTAGAGACGTAAGCAGGGGGCGCGTAAAAGCTTTCTTT.

At least ten counts were recorded for this clonotype. The chain carries TRBV11-1 and TRBJ2-3; no firm D call. Germline CDR1 is SGHAT and CDR2 is FQDESV (reference sequence). Trimming left V 2 bases short and J 0 bases short, with 12 bases between. The CDR3 runs to 16 residues. The CDR3 loop reads CASSLSSYVSTDTQYF. The DNA for the CDR3 is TGTGCCAGCAGCTTAAGCTCGTATGTCAGCACAGATACGCAGTATTTT.

This clonotype was recorded many times. This chain links TRBV2 with TRBJ1-3; no reliable D call. CDR3 length: 12 amino acids. Germline CDR1 is SNHLY and CDR2 is FYNNEI. Trimming removed 5 bases at V and 16 bases at J, with 18 bases between. The CDR3 region has the DNA TGTGCCAGCAGTAAGGGCCGGTCAAGGTCGTATTTT. As protein: CASSKGRSRSYF.

In its sample, this clonotype was seen many times. This chain connects TRBV5-1 to TRBJ1-2, with a tentative D call TRBD1 (6 bases). CDR1 is SGHRS and CDR2 is YFSETQ in the germline V gene. V lost 1 base, J lost 3 bases, and 7 bases lay in between. CDR3 size: 13 residues. CDR3 nucleotide sequence: TGCGCCAGCAGCTTGAGGGGGGACTATGGCTACACCTTC. Amino acid sequence: CASSLRGDYGYTF.

In this sample, this clonotype turned up many times. The J gene is TRBJ1-5, the V gene TRBV2, with D hard to call. This CDR3 spans 15 amino acids. V lost 6 bases and J lost 6, with 18 bases in between. Germline V lookup: CDR1 SNHLY, CDR2 FYNNEI. The CDR3 region is CASRGNSQPGQPQHF. The CDR3 DNA reads as TGTGCCAGCAGAGGGAATTCACAGCCGGGTCAGCCCCAGCATTTT.

The chain employs TRBV12-3 or TRBV12-4 and TRBJ2-3; the match to TRBD2 covers 9 bases. The CDR3 runs 13 residues. The J segment lost 9 bases and the V segment lost 3 bases, leaving 4 bases of the junction unmatched. The CDR3 bases are TGTGCCAGCAGTTTGGTCCTAGCGGGGACGCAGTATTTT. Protein: CASSLVLAGTQYF.

This rearrangement joins TRBV25-1 to TRBJ2-5; 14 bases map to TRBD2. V lost 5 bases to trimming and J lost 0 bases; unmatched junction nucleotides: 8. Germline V CDR1 and CDR2: MGHDK, SYGVNS. CDR3 length equals 18 residues. As DNA, the CDR3 is TGTGCCAGCAGTAGGCGGACTAGCGGGGGGCTCAACCAAGAGACCCAGTACTTC. Amino acids: CASSRRTSGGLNQETQYF.

V and J are TRBV30 and TRBJ2-7, with TRBD1 matching 9 bases. The J segment lost 8 bases and the V segment lost 2 bases, leaving 13 bases of the junction unmatched. In germline, CDR1 is GTSNPN, CDR2 SVGIG (reference sequence). CDR3 size: 15 residues. The CDR3 DNA follows: TGTGCCTGGAGTTCCAAGGGACAGGGAGTCAGTAAGCAGTACTTC. Its protein product is CAWSSKGQGVSKQYF. Complete variable domain (other parts from reference TRBV30 and TRBJ2-7): SQTIHQWPATLVQPVGSPLSLECTVEGTSNPNLYWYRQAAGRGLQLLFYSVGIGQISSEVPQNLSASRPQDRQFILSSKKLLLSDSGFYLCAWSSKGQGVSKQYFGPGTRLTVT.

The genes are TRBV24-1 and TRBJ2-3, with no clear D. Germline V lookup: CDR1 KGHDR, CDR2 SFDVKD. Trimming left V 7 bases short and J 11 bases short, with 18 bases between. This CDR3 spans 13 amino acids. The DNA of the CDR3 is TGTGCCACCAGCCCCGGGCAGTACAATGAGCAGTATTTT. Translated: CATSPGQYNEQYF.

This clonotype was seen a few times. This chain joins TRBV15 and TRBJ1-1; 10 bases are shared with TRBD1. This CDR3 region has 17 residues. V lost 4 bases and J lost 0; bases outside the gene matches: 8. CDR1 is LNHNV and CDR2 is YYDKDF in the germline V gene (reference sequence). CDR3 DNA sequence: TGTGCCACCAGCAACACAGGGACAGGGGAAGTGAACACTGAAGCTTTCTTT. Translating gives CATSNTGTGEVNTEAFF.

The table lists this clonotype with many counts. CDR3 DNA: TGTGCCAGCAGCTTAGCCTTGTATGGCTACACCTTC. This codes for CASSLALYGYTF. This sequence joins TRBV7-2 and TRBJ1-2; D remains ambiguous. The CDR3 spans 12 residues. The V gene lost 0 bases and the J gene lost 5 bases, with 4 bases spanning the gap. Germline CDR1 reads SGHTA; CDR2 reads FQGNSA.

This clonotype was observed at least ten times. The chain carries TRBV24-1 and TRBJ2-2; D gene uncertain. The ends were cut back, 2 bases at V and 5 bases at J, with 8 bases in the middle. This CDR3 spans 14 amino acids. Per germline, CDR1 KGHDR and CDR2 SFDVKD. The DNA of the CDR3 is TGTGCCACCAGTGATTCCCCCCGAACCGGGGAGCTGTTTTTT. Encoded protein: CATSDSPRTGELFF.

There are many counts of this clonotype. The V call is TRBV7-8, the J call TRBJ2-7; D perhaps matches TRBD1 (5 bases). This CDR3 spans 15 amino acids. Germline CDR1 SGHVS, CDR2 FQNEAQ. Trimming left V 1 base short and J 4 bases short, with 14 bases between. The CDR3 coding sequence is TGTGCCAGCAGCTTAGTGGGCCAGGGCCCGTACGAGCAGTACTTC. Translation: CASSLVGQGPYEQYF. The entire variable domain, with the rest obtained from reference TRBV7-8 and TRBJ2-7, is as follows: GAGVSQSPRYKVAKRGQDVALRCDPISGHVSLFWYQQALGQGPEFLTYFQNEAQLDKSGLPSDRFFAERPEGSVSTLKIQRTQQEDSAVYLCASSLVGQGPYEQYFGPGTRLTVT.

J is TRBJ2-2 and V is TRBV4-2; TRBD1 agrees at 9 bases. Trimming removed 6 bases from V and 4 bases from J; junction bases left unmatched: 3. Looked up from germline, CDR1 is LGHNA and CDR2 is YNFKEQ. This CDR3 has 14 residues. The CDR3, as DNA: TGTGCCAGCAGGGGGGACAGGGCCACCGGGGAGCTGTTTTTT. It yields the protein CASRGDRATGELFF.

V usage is TRBV9 and J usage is TRBJ1-6; unclear D gene. The CDR3 consists of 12 residues. From germline, CDR1 is SGDLS and CDR2 YYNGEE. Trimming left V 2 bases short and J 5 bases short, with 2 bases between. CDR3 DNA: TGTGCCAGCAGCGTGGATAATTCACCCCTCCACTTT. Its protein is CASSVDNSPLHF.

This chain joins TRBV15 and TRBJ1-6; TRBD1 matches at 9 bases. J gave up 8 bases and V 9 bases, and 8 bases lay outside the gene matches. Per germline, CDR1 LNHNV and CDR2 YYDKDF (reference sequence). This CDR3 comprises 14 residues. The CDR3 here is CATNRDRDDSPLHF. The CDR3 DNA reads as TGTGCCACAAACCGGGACAGGGACGATTCACCCCTCCACTTT.

A remark on this clonotype: Because it lacks the conserved phenylalanine or tryptophan at the end, this CDR3 is likely a read error. This chain uses TRBV10-3 with TRBJ1-6, with D possibly being TRBD1 (5 bases). The CDR3 is 15 residues long. The germline CDR1 and CDR2 sequences are ENHRY and SYGVKD. This CDR3 is CAISDRDGSNSPLHL. CDR3 sequence (DNA): TGTGCCATCAGTGACCGGGACGGGTCTAATTCACCTCTCCACCTT.

The genes are TRBV25-1 and TRBJ1-5, with D unclear. Germline assignment: CDR1 MGHDK and CDR2 SYGVNS. The CDR3 length is 12 residues. Trimming took 6 bases from V and 2 from J, leaving 5 bases between them. CDR3 nucleotides: TGTGCCAGCAGATCGGGCAATCAGCCCCAGCATTTT. This gives the protein CASRSGNQPQHF. Full variable domain (remainder filled in from reference TRBV25-1 and TRBJ1-5): EADIYQTPRYLVIGTGKKITLECSQTMGHDKMYWYQQDPGMELHLIHYSYGVNSTEKGDLSSESTVSRIRTEHFPLTLESARPSHTSQYLCASRSGNQPQHFGDGTRLSIL.

The chain is built from TRBV6-1 and TRBJ2-1, with a weak D call TRBD1 (6 bases). This CDR3 is 12 amino acids long. The ends were cut back, 5 bases at V and 10 bases at J, with 12 bases in the middle. From germline, CDR1 is MNHNS and CDR2 SASEGT. The CDR3 reads CASSHLQGEQFF. CDR3 DNA: TGTGCCAGCAGTCATCTACAGGGCGAGCAGTTCTTC.

About this clonotype itself: At one of its ends the junction is not consistent with the germline gene, which may arise from a read error. The chain is built from TRBV10-3 and TRBJ1-2, with a possible D match to TRBD1 (6 bases). Germline loops: CDR1 ENHRY, CDR2 SYGVKD. The CDR3 covers 14 residues. CDR3 residues: CASSPTGFSYGYTF. The CDR3 DNA sequence: TGTGCCAGCAGTCCTACAGGGTTTAGCTATGGCTACACCTTC.

This clonotype has at least ten counts. The chain has TRBV7-6 and TRBJ2-5; 11 bases match TRBD1. The CDR3 length is 15 residues. The V and J ends lost 5 bases and 5 bases, in that order; junction bases with no gene match: 7. CDR1 is SGHVS and CDR2 is FNYEAQ in the germline V gene. The CDR3 region has the DNA TGTGCCAGCAGCCTGGGACAGGGGGGTTGGGAGACCCAGTACTTC. Protein sequence: CASSLGQGGWETQYF.

The chain uses TRBV6-2 or TRBV6-3 and TRBJ2-1; the match to TRBD2 covers 8 bases. The V segment lost 0 bases and the J segment 5 bases; nucleotides outside the gene matches: 6. CDR3 length: 16 residues. Germline values: CDR1 MNHEY, CDR2 SVGEGT. CDR3 amino acids: CASSYSGLAGNNEQFF. CDR3 DNA: TGTGCCAGCAGTTACTCGGGGCTAGCGGGCAACAATGAGCAGTTCTTC.

This clonotype was seen a few times. This may arise from a read error, as a much more abundant clone is one base away. The chain has TRBV20-1 and TRBJ1-2; perhaps TRBD1 as D (5 bases). The CDR3 is 14 amino acids. Trimming stripped 4 bases from V and 4 bases from J, with 16 bases between. CDR1 and CDR2 from the germline V gene are DFQATT and SNEGSKA (reference sequence). CDR3 sequence reads: CSATYRGIGYGYTF. CDR3 bases: TGCAGTGCTACCTATAGGGGCATTGGCTATGGCTACACCTTC.

This clonotype was detected many times. The chain recombines TRBV2 with TRBJ2-7; 11 nucleotides match TRBD2. CDR3 length: 14 amino acids. The V and J ends lost 7 bases and 3 bases, in that order; junction bases with no gene match: 5. Looked up from germline, CDR1 is SNHLY and CDR2 is FYNNEI. CDR3 in DNA: TGTGCCAGCAAACCGGGACTAGCGGACTACGAGCAGTACTTC. It translates to CASKPGLADYEQYF.

This clonotype was recorded a few times. The J gene is TRBJ2-7, the V gene TRBV25-1; TRBD2 aligns across 10 bases. The germline V gene encodes CDR1 MGHDK and CDR2 SYGVNS. V lost 5 bases, J lost 2 bases, and 9 bases stayed unmatched. The CDR3 length is 16 residues. The chain's CDR3 is CASSLYLAGGTYEQYF. In DNA form, the CDR3 reads TGTGCCAGCAGTTTATACTTAGCGGGAGGTACCTACGAGCAGTACTTC.

Comment on this clonotype: This sequence may be a read error, since a much larger clone differs from it by one base. The chain links TRBV4-1 to TRBJ1-5; TRBD1 matches 8 bases. CDR1 and CDR2 (germline): MGHRA, YSYEKL. CDR3 length: 18 amino acids. The CDR3 nucleotides read TGCGCCAGCACCCTTGCCCCTATACAGGGGGGCAGCAATCAGCCCCGGCATTTT. Translation: CASTLAPIQGGSNQPRHF.